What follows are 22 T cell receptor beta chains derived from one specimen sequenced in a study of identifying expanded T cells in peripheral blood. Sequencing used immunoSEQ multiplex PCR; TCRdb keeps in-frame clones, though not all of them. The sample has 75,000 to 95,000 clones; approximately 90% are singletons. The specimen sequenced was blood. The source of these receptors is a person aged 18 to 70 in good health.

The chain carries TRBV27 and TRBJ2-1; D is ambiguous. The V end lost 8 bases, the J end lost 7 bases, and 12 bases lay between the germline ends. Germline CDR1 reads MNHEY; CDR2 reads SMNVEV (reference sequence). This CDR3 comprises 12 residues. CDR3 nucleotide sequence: TGTGCCAGCTCCACTGACGGGAATGAGCAGTTCTTC. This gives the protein CASSTDGNEQFF.

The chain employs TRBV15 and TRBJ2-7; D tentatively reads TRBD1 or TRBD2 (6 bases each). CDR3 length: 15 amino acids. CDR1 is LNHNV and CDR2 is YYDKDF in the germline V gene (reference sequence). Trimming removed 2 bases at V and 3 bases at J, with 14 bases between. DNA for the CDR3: TGTGCCACCAGCAGATCTACGGGGGCTATCTACGAGCAGTACTTC. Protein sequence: CATSRSTGAIYEQYF. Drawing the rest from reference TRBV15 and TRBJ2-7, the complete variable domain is DAMVIQNPRYQVTQFGKPVTLSCSQTLNHNVMYWYQQKSSQAPKLLFHYYDKDFNNEADTPDNFQSRRPNTSFCFLDIRSPGLGDTAMYLCATSRSTGAIYEQYFGPGTRLTVT.

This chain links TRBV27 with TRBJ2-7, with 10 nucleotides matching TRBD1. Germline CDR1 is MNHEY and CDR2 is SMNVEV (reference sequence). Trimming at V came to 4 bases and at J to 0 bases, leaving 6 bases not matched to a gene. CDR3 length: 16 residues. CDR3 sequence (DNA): TGTGCCAGCAGTTCACCCCGGGACAGGGGCTCCTACGAGCAGTACTTC. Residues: CASSSPRDRGSYEQYF.

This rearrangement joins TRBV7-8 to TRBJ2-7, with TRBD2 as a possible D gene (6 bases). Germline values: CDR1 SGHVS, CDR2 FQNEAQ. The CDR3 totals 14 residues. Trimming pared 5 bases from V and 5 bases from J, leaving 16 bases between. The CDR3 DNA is TGTGCCAGCAGCCACACGGGGGACGGGAACGAGCAGTACTTC. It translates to CASSHTGDGNEQYF.

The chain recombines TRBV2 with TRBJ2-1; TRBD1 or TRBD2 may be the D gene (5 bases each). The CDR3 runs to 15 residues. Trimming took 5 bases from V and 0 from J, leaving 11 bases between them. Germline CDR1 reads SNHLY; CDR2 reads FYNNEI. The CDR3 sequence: CASSRWGSSYNEQFF. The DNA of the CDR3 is TGTGCCAGCAGTCGGTGGGGGTCCTCCTACAATGAGCAGTTCTTC.

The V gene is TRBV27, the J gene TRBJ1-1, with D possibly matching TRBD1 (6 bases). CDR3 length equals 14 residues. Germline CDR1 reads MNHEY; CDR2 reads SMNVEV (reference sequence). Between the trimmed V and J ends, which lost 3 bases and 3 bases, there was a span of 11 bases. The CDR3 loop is CASSLGAGDTEAFF. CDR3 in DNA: TGTGCCAGCAGTTTGGGGGCGGGGGACACTGAAGCTTTCTTT.

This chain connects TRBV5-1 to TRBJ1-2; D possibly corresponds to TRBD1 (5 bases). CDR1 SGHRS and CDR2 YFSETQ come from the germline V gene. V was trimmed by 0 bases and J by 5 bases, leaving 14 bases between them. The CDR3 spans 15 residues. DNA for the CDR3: TGCGCCAGCAGCTTGGGGGGCGACGGGTTATATGGCTACACCTTC. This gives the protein CASSLGGDGLYGYTF. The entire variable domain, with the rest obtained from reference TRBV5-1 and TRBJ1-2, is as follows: KAGVTQTPRYLIKTRGQQVTLSCSPISGHRSVSWYQQTPGQGLQFLFEYFSETQRNKGNFPGRFSGRQFSNSRSEMNVSTLELGDSALYLCASSLGGDGLYGYTFGSGTRLTVV.

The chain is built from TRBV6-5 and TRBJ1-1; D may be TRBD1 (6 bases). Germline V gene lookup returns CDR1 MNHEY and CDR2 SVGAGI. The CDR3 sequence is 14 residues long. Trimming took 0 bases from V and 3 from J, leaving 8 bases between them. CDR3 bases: TGTGCCAGCAGTTACTCGGCAGGGGACACTGAAGCTTTCTTT. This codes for CASSYSAGDTEAFF.

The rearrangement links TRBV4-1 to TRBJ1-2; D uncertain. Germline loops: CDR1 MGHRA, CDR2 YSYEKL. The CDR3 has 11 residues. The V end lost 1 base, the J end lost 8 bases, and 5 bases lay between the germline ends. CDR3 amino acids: CASSQGQGYTF. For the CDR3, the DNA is TGCGCCAGCAGCCAAGGACAAGGCTACACCTTC.

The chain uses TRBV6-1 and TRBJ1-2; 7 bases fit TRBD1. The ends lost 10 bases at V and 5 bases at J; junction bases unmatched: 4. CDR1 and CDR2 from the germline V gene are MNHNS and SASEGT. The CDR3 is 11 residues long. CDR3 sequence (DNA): TGTGCCACCGACAGGGAGTATGGCTACACCTTC. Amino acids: CATDREYGYTF.

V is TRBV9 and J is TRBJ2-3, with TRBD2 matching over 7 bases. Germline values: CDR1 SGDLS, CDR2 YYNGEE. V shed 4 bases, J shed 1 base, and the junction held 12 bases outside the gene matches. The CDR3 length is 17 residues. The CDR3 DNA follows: TGTGCCAGCAGCCCGAGGGGAGGGGAGTGGGGCACAGATACGCAGTATTTT. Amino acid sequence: CASSPRGGEWGTDTQYF.

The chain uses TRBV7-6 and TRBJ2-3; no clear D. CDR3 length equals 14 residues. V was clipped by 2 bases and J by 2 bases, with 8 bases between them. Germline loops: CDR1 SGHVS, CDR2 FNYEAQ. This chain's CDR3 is CASSLRLNTDTQYF. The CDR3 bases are TGTGCCAGCAGCTTACGACTGAACACAGATACGCAGTATTTT.

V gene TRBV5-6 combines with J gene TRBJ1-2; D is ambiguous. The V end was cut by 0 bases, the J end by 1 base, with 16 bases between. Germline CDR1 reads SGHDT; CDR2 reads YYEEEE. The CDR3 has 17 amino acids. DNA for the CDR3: TGTGCCAGCAGCTTGGCGGTCGCGTGGCAGAGTAACTATGGCTACACCTTC. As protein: CASSLAVAWQSNYGYTF.

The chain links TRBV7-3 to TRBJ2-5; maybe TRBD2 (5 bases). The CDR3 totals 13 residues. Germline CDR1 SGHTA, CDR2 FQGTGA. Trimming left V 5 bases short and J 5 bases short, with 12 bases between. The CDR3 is CASSRGSGETQYF. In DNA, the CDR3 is TGTGCCAGCAGCCGTGGGAGTGGGGAGACCCAGTACTTC.

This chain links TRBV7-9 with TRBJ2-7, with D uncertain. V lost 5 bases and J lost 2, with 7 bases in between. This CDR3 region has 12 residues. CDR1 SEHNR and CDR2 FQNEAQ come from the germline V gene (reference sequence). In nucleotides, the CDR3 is TGTGCCAGCAGCCCACCCCCCTACGAGCAGTACTTC. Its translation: CASSPPPYEQYF.

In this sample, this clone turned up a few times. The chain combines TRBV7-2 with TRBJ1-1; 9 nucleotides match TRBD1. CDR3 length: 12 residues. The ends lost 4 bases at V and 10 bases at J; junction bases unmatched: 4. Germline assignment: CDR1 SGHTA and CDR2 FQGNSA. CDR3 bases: TGTGCCAGCAGCTGGGACAGGGCGGGAGCTTTCTTT. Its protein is CASSWDRAGAFF.

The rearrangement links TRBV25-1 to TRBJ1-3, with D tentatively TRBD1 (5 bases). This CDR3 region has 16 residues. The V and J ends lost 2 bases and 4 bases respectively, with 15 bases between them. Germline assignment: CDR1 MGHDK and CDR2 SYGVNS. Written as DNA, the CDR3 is TGTGCCAGCAGTGAAGCCATGGGGGGTACAGGAAACACCATATATTTT. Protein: CASSEAMGGTGNTIYF.

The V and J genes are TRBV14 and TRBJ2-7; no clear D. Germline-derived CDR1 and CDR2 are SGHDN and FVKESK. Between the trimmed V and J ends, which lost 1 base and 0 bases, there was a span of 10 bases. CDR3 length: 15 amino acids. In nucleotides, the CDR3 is TGTGCCAGCAGCCAAGTTTGGCGGAGCTCCTACGAGCAGTACTTC. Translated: CASSQVWRSSYEQYF.

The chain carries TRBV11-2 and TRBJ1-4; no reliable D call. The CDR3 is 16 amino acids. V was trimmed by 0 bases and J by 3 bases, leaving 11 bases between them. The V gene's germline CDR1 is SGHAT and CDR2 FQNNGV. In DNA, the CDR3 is TGTGCCAGCAGCTTAGATGGGTACAGATCTAATGAAAAACTGTTTTTT. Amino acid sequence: CASSLDGYRSNEKLFF.

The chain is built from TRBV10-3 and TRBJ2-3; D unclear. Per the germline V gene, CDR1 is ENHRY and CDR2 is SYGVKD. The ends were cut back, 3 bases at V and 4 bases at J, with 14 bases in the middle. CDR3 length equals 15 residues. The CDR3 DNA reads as TGTGCCATCAGTGATCCCCGGACCCAGCCAGATACGCAGTATTTT. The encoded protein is CAISDPRTQPDTQYF.

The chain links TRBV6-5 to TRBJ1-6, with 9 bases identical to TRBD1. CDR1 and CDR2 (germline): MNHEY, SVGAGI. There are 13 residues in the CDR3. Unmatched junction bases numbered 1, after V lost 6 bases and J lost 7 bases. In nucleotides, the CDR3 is TGTGCCAGCAGAGGGACAGGGAATTCACCCCTCCACTTT. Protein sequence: CASRGTGNSPLHF.

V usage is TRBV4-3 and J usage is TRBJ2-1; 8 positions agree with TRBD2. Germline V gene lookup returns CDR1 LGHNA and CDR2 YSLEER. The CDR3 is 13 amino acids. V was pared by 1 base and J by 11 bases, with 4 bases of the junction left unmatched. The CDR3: CASSQGLAKQQFF. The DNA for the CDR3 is TGCGCCAGCAGCCAAGGACTAGCGAAACAGCAGTTCTTC.